This T cell receptor beta chain derives from a study of PD-L1 blockade in urothelial cancer. Using immunoSEQ multiplex PCR, the repertoire was profiled, and TCRdb retains in-frame clones only, with some absent. The sample lists 50,000 or so clones, under 90% occurring once. The sample holds a few counts of this clone. Its antigen is not identified. The CDR3 covers 14 residues. The J segment lost 5 bases and the V segment lost 2 bases, leaving 2 bases of the junction unmatched. Germline CDR1 is MNHEY and CDR2 is SVGAGI. General study points: Below-median blood TCR clonality before treatment forecast better survival.

Sequenced here: PBMCs, sampled around atezolizumab (anti-PD-L1) treatment. This receptor was taken from a man aged 40-49 years with urothelial cancer. The chain combines TRBV6-5 with TRBJ1-2; 10 positions match TRBD1. The CDR3 bases are TGTGCCAGCAGTTACGACAGGGGGCAGTATGGCTACACCTTC. Its protein product is CASSYDRGQYGYTF.